What follows describes a single T cell receptor beta chain. Its antigen is not yet known. Per-base qualities were not stored, and no clone one base away is much larger. Sequences MGHRA (CDR1) and YSYEKL (CDR2) are obtained from the germline V gene. Measured from the cysteine to the phenylalanine, the CDR3 is 15 residues long. The retained sequence is limited to the CDR3, 45 bases, with the frame set at the first base. Trimming takes 0 bases from V and 3 bases from J, and the germline ends sit 9 bases apart. This specimen belongs to a study of follicular helper T cells after annual influenza vaccination (dated by TCRdb to 2016 to 2017). Regarding the research as a whole: Blood was collected on days 0, 7 and 28 after each seasonal influenza vaccination. Multi-year samples were obtained from about 6 subjects, with two vaccination seasons covered for four subjects and three seasons covered for two subjects. The 2013-2014 samples were cryopreserved, while the 2015 samples were processed right after collection. One week after vaccination, a second recruited cohort of 12 to 13 subjects (Table S1) displayed a similar ICOS+CD38+ cTfh response. Some subjects were followed across successive annual vaccinations spanning the 2013-2014, 2014-2015 and 2015-2016 seasons to study recall of cTfh clones. What the work shows at the level of the full study, not this receptor alone: Undersampling of the much larger non-cTfh compartments could not be excluded when assessing influenza clone enrichment. ICOS+CD38+ cTfh clonality correlated with the frequency of that population, and its change correlated with the change in circulating plasmablast frequency. Because only about 9-20% of the analyzed cells gave productive TCRB sequences, there was no way to sample rare clonotypes. Day 7 ICOS+CD38+ clones were most often found later in ICOS-CD38- cTfh, suggesting that subset may serve as a memory reservoir. Successive annual vaccinations recalled a recurrent oligoclonal ICOS+CD38+ cTfh response that contained tetramer and AIM influenza-specific clonotypes.

Adults were given seasonal inactivated influenza vaccine (Fluvarix), and sorted blood CD4 subsets were followed by TCRB sequencing before and after vaccination. To be eligible, subjects had to be community-dwelling and could not have received an influenza vaccine during the previous 6 months. Influenza vaccine contraindications, substance abuse, HIV/AIDS, active malignancy, immunomodulatory medication and active illness such as respiratory infection were included among the exclusion criteria. At each time point, somewhere between roughly 35 and 110 mL of blood was taken. Either Ficoll-Paque PLUS or SepMate separation was used to isolate PBMC. As a comparison non-Tfh subset, CXCR5- memory CD4 T cells were sorted. Cell subsets were sorted from PBMC on a BD FACS Aria before DNA extraction. Receptor amplification or capture employed the immunoSEQ multiplex PCR assay. Adaptive Biotechnologies carried out TCRB amplification, library preparation, sequencing and preliminary bioinformatics at Survey level resolution. In the authors' own workflow: Clonality was computed in R as 1 minus normalized Shannon entropy; the Gini index was calculated with the R package ineq. To get the overlap score, the summed counts of shared sequences were divided by the total counts of all sequences in both of the compared samples. The significance of shared clonotypes was tested with Fisher's exact test, assuming a theoretical repertoire of 10^7 TCRB sequences. The table was pulled from immuneACCESS by TCRdb, which kept in-frame rearrangements only. Such tables lose some clones; where checked, under half of the loss comes from unresolved V genes, and the rest has no known cause. The V and J calls and the clone size are those of that table, but D and trimming were determined from the DNA. In this sample the table shows more than 10,000 clones, roughly 80% of which occur a single time. The ten largest clones capture less than 0.95% of the sample.

The receptor chain draws on TRBV4-1 and TRBJ2-1, with the D gene call left open. This sequence originates from an adult who received the influenza vaccine. Material: CXCR5- memory CD4+ T cells sorted from blood, obtained 6 weeks after influenza vaccination. The sample's cell subset or site, from its label and the paper: CXCR5- memory CD4 T cells. The bases are TGCGCCAGCAGCCAAGATCTGGGCAGCTACAATGAGCAGTTCTTC. It encodes CASSQDLGSYNEQFF.